A selection of T cell receptor beta chains follows, all from one sample in a study of cytomegalovirus exposure and HLA in healthy donors. The protocol was immunoSEQ multiplex PCR, while the TCRdb copy is restricted to in-frame clones and leaves out a portion. The data hold 210,000 or so clones, with roughly 84% observed a single time. Sequences were obtained from PBMCs. These receptors were collected from a human donor in good health. Both conserved end residues are part of each CDR3. Fields, in order: CDR3 DNA, CDR3 protein, clone size, D gene, V gene, J gene. The D gene is left open where the match is weak. Expanded clones are given a class, and other clones once, few, many or no size at all.

CDR3 DNA: TGTGCCAGCAGCTTGGCCGGCACAGGGGGCGAGGAGCAGTACTTC
CDR3 protein: CASSLAGTGGEEQYF
clone size: once
D gene: TRBD1
V gene: TRBV5-8
J gene: TRBJ2-5

CDR3 DNA: TGTGCCAGTAGTAACAGGGGTAGCACAGATACGCAGTATTTT
CDR3 protein: CASSNRGSTDTQYF
clone size: once
D gene: TRBD1
V gene: TRBV19
J gene: TRBJ2-3

CDR3 DNA: TGTGCCAGCAGTGACGGCGGTGCGGGAGCTTCCTACGAGCAGTACTTC
CDR3 protein: CASSDGGAGASYEQYF
clone size: -
D gene: TRBD2
V gene: TRBV6-1
J gene: TRBJ2-7

CDR3 DNA: TGTGCTAGCAGTCCTACTAGCGGGAGGGACCACGAGCAGTACTTC
CDR3 protein: CASSPTSGRDHEQYF
clone size: -
D gene: TRBD2
V gene: TRBV7-7
J gene: TRBJ2-7

CDR3 DNA: TGTGCCAGCCAGACAGGGGGTGTCGAGCAGTACTTC
CDR3 protein: CASQTGGVEQYF
clone size: -
D gene: TRBD1
V gene: TRBV28
J gene: TRBJ2-7

CDR3 DNA: TGTGCCAGCAGCCAAGAACAGAGACAGGGGCGAGAGCAGTACTTC
CDR3 protein: CASSQEQRQGREQYF
clone size: few
D gene: TRBD1
V gene: TRBV4-2
J gene: TRBJ2-7

CDR3 DNA: TGTGCCAGCAGTTTACAGCGGGCCTACAATGAGCAGTTCTTC
CDR3 protein: CASSLQRAYNEQFF
clone size: -
D gene: -
V gene: TRBV28
J gene: TRBJ2-1

CDR3 DNA: TGTGCCAGCAGTTTATTAGCGGCAGCCTCCTACGAGCAGTACTTC
CDR3 protein: CASSLLAAASYEQYF
clone size: -
D gene: -
V gene: TRBV28
J gene: TRBJ2-7

CDR3 DNA: TGTGCCAGCAGCGATGGGACAGTTAATGAAAAACTGTTTTTT
CDR3 protein: CASSDGTVNEKLFF
clone size: -
D gene: TRBD1
V gene: TRBV7-9
J gene: TRBJ1-4

CDR3 DNA: TGCGCCAGCAGTCAATACGCTGGGCGTGGCTACACCTTC
CDR3 protein: CASSQYAGRGYTF
clone size: -
D gene: -
V gene: TRBV23-1
J gene: TRBJ1-2

CDR3 DNA: TGCGCCAGCAGTCAGAGGGACAATGAGCAGTTCTTC
CDR3 protein: CASSQRDNEQFF
clone size: once
D gene: -
V gene: TRBV23-1
J gene: TRBJ2-1

CDR3 DNA: TGCGCCAGCAATGAAGACTGGTCTAGCACAGATACGCAGTATTTT
CDR3 protein: CASNEDWSSTDTQYF
clone size: -
D gene: -
V gene: TRBV10-2
J gene: TRBJ2-3